This record covers a single T cell receptor beta chain. The authors' processing: Counts of nucleated cells, estimated from reference gene primer amplification, were obtained. Method: immunoSEQ multiplex PCR; TCRdb's copy keeps in-frame clones and lacks some. V, J and clone size derive from that table, while D and trimming were established from the DNA sequence. The sample includes tens of thousands of clones, 80% of them seen just once. The CDR3 is made up of 14 amino acids. Germline V gives CDR1 MDHEN, CDR2 SYDVKM. After removal of 7 bases from V and 2 bases from J, the junction contained 6 bases not matched to a gene. The sample originates from a study of blood T cell repertoires in COVID-19. The wider study: Italy, Spain and the United States were the sources of the convalescent and acute COVID-19 samples. Sources were T cells, B-cell-depleted T cells, or PBMCs; the material itself was cDNA or gDNA.

The receptor's source is a human donor in a cohort sampled during active COVID-19. V and J are TRBV28 and TRBJ1-1; 8 positions match TRBD1. Material for sequencing was peripheral blood. CDR3 nucleotides: TGTGCCAGCACCCGGACAGGGTCCAACACTGAAGCTTTCTTT. Amino acids: CASTRTGSNTEAFF.